This T cell receptor beta chain stems from a study of cytomegalovirus exposure and HLA in healthy donors. Vbeta (60) and Jbeta (13) primers were used in the PCR. Sequencing used immunoSEQ multiplex PCR; TCRdb keeps in-frame clones, though not all of them. The sample carries 200,000 to 250,000 clones, approximately 70% recorded once. Germline trimming cut 5 bases from V and 0 bases from J; bases unmatched to any gene: 7. This CDR3 spans 16 amino acids. Germline V gene data show CDR1 as LNHDA and CDR2 as SQIVND (reference sequence). V and J are TRBV19 and TRBJ1-5; 7 bases match TRBD1. The sequenced material came from PBMCs. The receptor was derived from a woman under 40 in good health and CMV-seronegative. The CDR3 here is CASSLYRGNSNQPQHF. CDR3 in DNA: TGTGCCAGTAGTCTCTACAGGGGAAATAGCAATCAGCCCCAGCATTTT.